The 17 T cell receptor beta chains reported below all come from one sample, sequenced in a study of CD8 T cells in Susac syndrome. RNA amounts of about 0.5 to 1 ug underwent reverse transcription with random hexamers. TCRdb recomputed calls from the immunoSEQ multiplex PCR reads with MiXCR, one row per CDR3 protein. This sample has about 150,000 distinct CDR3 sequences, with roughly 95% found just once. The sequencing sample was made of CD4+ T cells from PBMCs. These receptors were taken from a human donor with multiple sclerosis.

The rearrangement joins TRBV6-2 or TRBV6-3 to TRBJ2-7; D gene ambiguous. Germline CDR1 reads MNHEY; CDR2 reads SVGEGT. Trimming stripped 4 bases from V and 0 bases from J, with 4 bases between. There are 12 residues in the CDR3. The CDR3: CASSFHSYEQYF. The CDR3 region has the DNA TGTGCCAGCAGTTTCCACTCCTACGAGCAGTACTTC.

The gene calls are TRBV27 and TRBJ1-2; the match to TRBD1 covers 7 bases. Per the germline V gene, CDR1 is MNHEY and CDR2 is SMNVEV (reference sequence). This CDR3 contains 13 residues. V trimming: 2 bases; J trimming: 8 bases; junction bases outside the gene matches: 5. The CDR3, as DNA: TGTGCCAGCAGTTTAATGAGGGGGCGCGGCTACACCTTC. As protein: CASSLMRGRGYTF.

The CDR3 coding sequence is TGTGCCAGCAGCGTAGCAGGACGGGGCACCGGGGAGCTGTTTTTT. Its protein is CASSVAGRGTGELFF. V and J are TRBV9 and TRBJ2-2; D possibly corresponds to TRBD2 (5 bases). The CDR3 is 15 amino acids. CDR1 SGDLS and CDR2 YYNGEE come from the germline V gene. V shed 0 bases and J shed 4 bases, with 10 bases lying between them.

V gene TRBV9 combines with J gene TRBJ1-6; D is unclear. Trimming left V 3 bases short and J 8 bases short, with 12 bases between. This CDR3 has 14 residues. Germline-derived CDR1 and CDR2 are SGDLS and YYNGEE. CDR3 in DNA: TGTGCCAGCAGCGAATCTTTAGTAGATTCACCCCTCCACTTT. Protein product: CASSESLVDSPLHF. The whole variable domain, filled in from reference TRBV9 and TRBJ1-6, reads DSGVTQTPKHLITATGQRVTLRCSPRSGDLSVYWYQQSLDQGLQFLIQYYNGEERAKGNILERFSAQQFPDLHSELNLSSLELGDSALYFCASSESLVDSPLHFGNGTRLTVT.

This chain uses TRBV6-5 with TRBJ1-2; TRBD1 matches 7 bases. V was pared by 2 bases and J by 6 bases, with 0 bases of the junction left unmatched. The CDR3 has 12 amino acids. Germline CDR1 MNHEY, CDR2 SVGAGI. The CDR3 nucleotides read TGTGCCAGCAGTTACGGACAGGATGGCTACACCTTC. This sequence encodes CASSYGQDGYTF.

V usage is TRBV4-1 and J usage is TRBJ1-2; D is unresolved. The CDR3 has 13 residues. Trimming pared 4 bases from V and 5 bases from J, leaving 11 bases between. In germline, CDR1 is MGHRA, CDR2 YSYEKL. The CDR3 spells CASSRMALYGYTF. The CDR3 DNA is TGCGCCAGCAGCCGGATGGCCCTTTATGGCTACACCTTC.

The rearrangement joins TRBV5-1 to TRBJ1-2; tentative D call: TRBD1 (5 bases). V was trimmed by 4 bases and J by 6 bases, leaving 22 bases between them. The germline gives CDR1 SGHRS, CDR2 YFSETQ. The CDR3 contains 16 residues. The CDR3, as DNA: TGCGCCAGCAGCCCACTACCGGCAGGGACGGTCGATGGCTACACCTTC. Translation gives CASSPLPAGTVDGYTF.

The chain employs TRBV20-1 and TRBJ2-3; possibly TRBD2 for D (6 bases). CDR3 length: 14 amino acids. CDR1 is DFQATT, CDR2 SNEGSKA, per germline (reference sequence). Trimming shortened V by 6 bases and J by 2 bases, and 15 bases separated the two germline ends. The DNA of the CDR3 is TGCAGTGCAGCCCCGGGCGGGACCACAGATACGCAGTATTTT. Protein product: CSAAPGGTTDTQYF.

The DNA of the CDR3 is TGCAGCGTCGGAACAGGGGGCGCCTACAATGAGCAGTTCTTC. Protein product: CSVGTGGAYNEQFF. The V and J genes are TRBV29-1 and TRBJ2-1; 9 bases are a match to TRBD1. The CDR3 loop spans 14 amino acids. J lost 2 bases, V lost 6 bases, and 5 bases had no gene match. The germline V gene has CDR1 SQVTM and CDR2 ANQGSEA.

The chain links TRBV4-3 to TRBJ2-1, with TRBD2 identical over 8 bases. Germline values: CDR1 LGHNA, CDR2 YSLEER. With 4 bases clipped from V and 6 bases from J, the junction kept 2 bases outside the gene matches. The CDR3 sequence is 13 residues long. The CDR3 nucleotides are TGCGCCAGCAGCCTAGCGGGGCCCAATGAGCAGTTCTTC. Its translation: CASSLAGPNEQFF.

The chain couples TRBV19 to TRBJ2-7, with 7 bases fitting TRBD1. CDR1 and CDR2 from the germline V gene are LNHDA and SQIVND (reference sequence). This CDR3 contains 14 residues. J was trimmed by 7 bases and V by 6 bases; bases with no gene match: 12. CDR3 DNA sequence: TGTGCCAGTAGGACCCCAGGGGGAACTGGTGAGCAGTACTTC. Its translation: CASRTPGGTGEQYF.

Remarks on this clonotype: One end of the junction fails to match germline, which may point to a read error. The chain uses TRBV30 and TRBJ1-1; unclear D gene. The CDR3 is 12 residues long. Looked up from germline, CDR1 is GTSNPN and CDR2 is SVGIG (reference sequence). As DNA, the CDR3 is TGTGCCGGAGGGCGGTTTGGCACTGAAGCCTTCTTT. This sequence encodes CAGGRFGTEAFF. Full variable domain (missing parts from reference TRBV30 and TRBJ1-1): SQTIHQWPATLVQPVGSPLSLECTVEGTSNPNLYWYRQAAGRGLQLLFYSVGIGQISSEVPQNLSASRPQDRQFILSSKKLLLSDSGFYLCAGGRFGTEAFFGQGTRLTVV.

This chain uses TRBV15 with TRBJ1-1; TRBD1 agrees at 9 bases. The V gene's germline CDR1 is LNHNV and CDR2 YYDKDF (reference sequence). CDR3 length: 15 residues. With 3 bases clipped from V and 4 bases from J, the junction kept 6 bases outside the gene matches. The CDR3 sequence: CATSRGSTGGTEAFF. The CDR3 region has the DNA TGTGCCACCAGCAGGGGGTCGACAGGGGGCACTGAAGCTTTCTTT.

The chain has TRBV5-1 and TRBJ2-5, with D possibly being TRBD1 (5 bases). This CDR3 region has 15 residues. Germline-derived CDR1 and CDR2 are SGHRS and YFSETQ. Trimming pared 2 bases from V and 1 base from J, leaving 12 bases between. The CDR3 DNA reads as TGCGCCAGCAGCTTAGCAGGGAACCGCCAAGAGACCCAGTACTTC. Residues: CASSLAGNRQETQYF.

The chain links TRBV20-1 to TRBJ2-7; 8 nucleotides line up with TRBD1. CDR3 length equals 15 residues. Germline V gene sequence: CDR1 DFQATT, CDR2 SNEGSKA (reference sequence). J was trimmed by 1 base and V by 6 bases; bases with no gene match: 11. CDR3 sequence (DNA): TGCAGTGCCGAAGGCACCGGGACAGGATCCTACGAGCAGTACTTC. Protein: CSAEGTGTGSYEQYF.

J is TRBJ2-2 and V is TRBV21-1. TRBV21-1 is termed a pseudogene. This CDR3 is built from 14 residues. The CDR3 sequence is CASSKAQNTGELFF. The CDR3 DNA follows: TGTGCCAGCAGCAAAGCCCAGAACACCGGGGAGCTGTTTTTT.

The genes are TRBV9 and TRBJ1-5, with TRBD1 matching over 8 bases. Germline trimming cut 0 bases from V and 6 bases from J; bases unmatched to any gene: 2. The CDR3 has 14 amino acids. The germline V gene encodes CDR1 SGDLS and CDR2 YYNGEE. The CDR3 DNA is TGTGCCAGCAGCGTAGGAGGACAGGGTCAGCCCCAGCATTTT. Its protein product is CASSVGGQGQPQHF.